These T cell receptor beta chains were read from a single sample in a study of memory B cells and T cells in multiple sclerosis. The antigens of these receptors remain unknown. Sequenced by immunoSEQ multiplex PCR; TCRdb stores in-frame clones only, minus some. The data show over 35,000 clones, around 79% seen once. Input material: PBMCs from blood kept in culture. These receptors were obtained from a human donor with multiple sclerosis. CDR3s include the opening cysteine and the closing phenylalanine or tryptophan. The D gene is left open where the match is weak. Rows give clone size only sometimes, using once, few, many, or a class for an expanded clone.

D: .; V: TRBV5-1; size: .; J: TRBJ1-5; CDR3: CASSLDRMGNQPQHF; DNA: TGCGCCAGCAGCTTGGACAGGATGGGCAATCAGCCCCAGCATTTT
D: TRBD1; V: TRBV6-5; size: .; J: TRBJ1-2; CDR3: CASRSTGGVYTF; DNA: TGTGCCAGCAGGAGTACAGGGGGGGTCTACACCTTC
D: .; V: TRBV9; size: .; J: TRBJ2-1; CDR3: CASSLRDVSYNEQFF; DNA: TGTGCCAGCAGCCTGCGGGACGTCTCCTACAATGAGCAGTTCTTC
D: TRBD2; V: TRBV18; size: .; J: TRBJ2-5; CDR3: CASSLTSGGETQYF; DNA: TGTGCCAGCTCACTGACTAGCGGGGGCGAGACCCAGTACTTC
D: TRBD2; V: TRBV14; size: .; J: TRBJ2-1; CDR3: CASSRWTSGGFFSYNEQFF; DNA: TGTGCCAGCAGCCGCTGGACTAGCGGGGGGTTCTTCTCCTACAATGAGCAGTTCTTC
D: .; V: TRBV5-1; size: .; J: TRBJ1-6; CDR3: CASRDTTGNSPLHF; DNA: TGCGCCAGCAGAGACACTACGGGTAATTCACCCCTCCACTTT
D: .; V: TRBV7-8; size: few; J: TRBJ1-6; CDR3: CASSEPRRLGANSPLHF; DNA: TGTGCCAGCAGCGAACCCCGCCGCTTGGGGGCTAATTCACCCCTCCACTTT
D: TRBD2; V: TRBV7-3; size: .; J: TRBJ2-3; CDR3: CASSFTSGGSDTQYF; DNA: TGTGCCAGCAGCTTCACTAGCGGGGGGTCAGATACGCAGTATTTT
D: TRBD1; V: TRBV5-5; size: .; J: TRBJ1-1; CDR3: CASSHRTGPHGNTEAFF; DNA: TGTGCCAGCAGTCATCGGACAGGTCCCCATGGGAACACTGAAGCTTTCTTT
D: TRBD1; V: TRBV5-1; size: once; J: TRBJ1-1; CDR3: CASSLLGGQGATEAFF; DNA: TGCGCCAGCAGCCTTCTCGGGGGACAGGGGGCCACTGAAGCTTTCTTT
D: .; V: TRBV19; size: .; J: TRBJ1-1; CDR3: CASSIRGSRGTEAFF; DNA: TGTGCCAGTAGTATTAGAGGGTCCCGAGGCACTGAAGCTTTCTTT
D: .; V: TRBV10-1; size: .; J: TRBJ2-3; CDR3: CASSGQGTDTQYF; DNA: TGCGCCAGCAGTGGTCAGGGGACAGATACGCAGTATTTT
D: TRBD2; V: TRBV27; size: .; J: TRBJ2-3; CDR3: CASGHAGGPDTQYF; DNA: TGTGCCAGCGGTCATGCGGGGGGTCCGGATACGCAGTATTTT
D: TRBD1; V: TRBV10-1; size: .; J: TRBJ2-3; CDR3: CASSESGTGADTQYF; DNA: TGCGCCAGCAGTGAGTCGGGGACAGGGGCGGATACGCAGTATTTT
D: .; V: TRBV27; size: once; J: TRBJ1-1; CDR3: CASSARGTNTEAFF; DNA: TGTGCCAGCAGTGCCCGGGGAACGAACACTGAAGCTTTCTTT
D: .; V: TRBV11-3; size: .; J: TRBJ1-2; CDR3: CASSLSHTFDGYTF; DNA: TGTGCCAGCAGCTTATCCCACACCTTTGATGGCTACACCTTC
D: TRBD1; V: TRBV9; size: few; J: TRBJ1-6; CDR3: CASSRTGGSPLHF; DNA: TGTGCCAGCAGCAGGACAGGGGGATCACCCCTCCACTTT
D: TRBD2; V: TRBV7-2; size: .; J: TRBJ2-1; CDR3: CASSPAGGGALGEQFF; DNA: TGTGCCAGCAGCCCCGCCGGCGGGGGGGCACTCGGTGAGCAGTTCTTC
D: .; V: TRBV7-7; size: .; J: TRBJ1-1; CDR3: CASSPGLGAEAFF; DNA: TGTGCTAGCAGCCCGGGACTGGGGGCTGAAGCTTTCTTT
D: TRBD1; V: TRBV5-1; size: .; J: TRBJ2-1; CDR3: CASSSGTGGARNEQFF; DNA: TGCGCCAGCAGCTCCGGGACAGGGGGCGCACGCAATGAGCAGTTCTTC
D: .; V: TRBV7-9; size: few; J: TRBJ2-7; CDR3: CASSPGWEQYF; DNA: TGTGCCAGCAGCCCAGGGTGGGAGCAGTACTTC
D: .; V: TRBV27; size: .; J: TRBJ1-4; CDR3: CASSLSGQPGKLFF; DNA: TGTGCCAGCAGTTTATCGGGACAACCGGGAAAACTGTTTTTT
D: .; V: TRBV6-5; size: .; J: TRBJ2-7; CDR3: CASSYVLGRGHEQYF; DNA: TGTGCCAGCAGTTACGTTCTGGGCAGGGGCCACGAGCAGTACTTC